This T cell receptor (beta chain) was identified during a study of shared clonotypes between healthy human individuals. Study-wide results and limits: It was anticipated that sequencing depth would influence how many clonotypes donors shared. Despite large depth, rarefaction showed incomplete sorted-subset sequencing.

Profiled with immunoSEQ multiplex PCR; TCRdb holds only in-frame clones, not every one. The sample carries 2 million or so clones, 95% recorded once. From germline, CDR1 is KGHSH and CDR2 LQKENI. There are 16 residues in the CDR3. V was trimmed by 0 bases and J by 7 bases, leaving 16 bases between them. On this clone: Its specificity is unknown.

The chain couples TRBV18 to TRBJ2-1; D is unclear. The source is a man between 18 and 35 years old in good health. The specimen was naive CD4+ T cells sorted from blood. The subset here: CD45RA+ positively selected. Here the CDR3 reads CASSPPMKPVPNEQFF. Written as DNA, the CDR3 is TGTGCCAGCTCACCACCTATGAAACCCGTACCAAATGAGCAGTTCTTC.